A single sample gave rise to the 11 T cell receptor beta chains below, sequenced in a study of blood T cell repertoires in COVID-19. Profiling relied on immunoSEQ multiplex PCR, and the TCRdb table lists in-frame clones only, not all of them. The table records tens of thousands of clones, approximately 88% of them present only once. The sample taken for sequencing was peripheral blood. Every receptor here comes from a man aged 80 or over with active or convalescent COVID-19.

This rearrangement joins TRBV27 to TRBJ2-7; 7 bases agree with TRBD1. The ends lost 5 bases at V and 2 bases at J; junction bases unmatched: 6. CDR1 and CDR2 from the germline V gene are MNHEY and SMNVEV (reference sequence). The CDR3 contains 14 residues. This CDR3 is CASSPGDRPYEQYF. CDR3 DNA: TGTGCCAGCAGTCCCGGGGACAGACCCTACGAGCAGTACTTC.

This chain uses TRBV5-1 with TRBJ1-1; D unclear. Germline V gives CDR1 SGHRS, CDR2 YFSETQ. The CDR3 consists of 14 residues. Trimming took off 0 bases at V and 10 bases at J, with 16 bases between the two ends. CDR3: CASSLEGSFAGAFF. CDR3 nucleotide sequence: TGCGCCAGCAGCTTGGAAGGGAGTTTTGCGGGAGCTTTCTTT.

This chain connects TRBV4-1 to TRBJ1-1, with 10 bases identical to TRBD1. With V trimmed by 3 bases and J by 5 bases, 9 bases remained unmatched. Germline V CDR1 and CDR2: MGHRA, YSYEKL. The CDR3 runs to 16 residues. CDR3 in amino acids: CASSHPGTGVGTEAFF. DNA for the CDR3: TGCGCCAGCAGCCACCCCGGGACAGGGGTTGGGACTGAAGCTTTCTTT.

The chain is built from TRBV2 and TRBJ1-3, with D uncertain. The germline gives CDR1 SNHLY, CDR2 FYNNEI. The CDR3 runs to 16 residues. V shed 4 bases and J shed 2 bases, with 15 bases lying between them. The CDR3 DNA sequence: TGTGCCAGCAGTGGGCTTCGGGTGGAGGCTGGAAACACCATATATTTT. This translates into CASSGLRVEAGNTIYF. Full variable domain (missing parts from reference TRBV2 and TRBJ1-3): EPEVTQTPSHQVTQMGQEVILRCVPISNHLYFYWYRQILGQKVEFLVSFYNNEISEKSEIFDDQFSVERPDGSNFTLKIRSTKLEDSAMYFCASSGLRVEAGNTIYFGEGSWLTVV.

This chain joins TRBV4-3 and TRBJ2-1; 10 bases line up with TRBD2. The CDR3 totals 15 residues. Trimming at V came to 5 bases and at J to 7 bases, leaving 8 bases not matched to a gene. Germline CDR1 reads LGHNA; CDR2 reads YSLEER. For the CDR3, the DNA is TGCGCCAGCAGCGAGTCACTAGCGGGGCTGAATGAGCAGTTCTTC. Encoded protein: CASSESLAGLNEQFF.

The J gene is TRBJ2-4, the V gene TRBV7-2; 7 bases map to TRBD1. Germline CDR1 is SGHTA and CDR2 is FQGNSA. The V segment lost 2 bases and the J segment 7 bases; nucleotides outside the gene matches: 8. The CDR3 runs to 15 residues. In nucleotides, the CDR3 is TGTGCCAGCAGCTTATTAGGACAGGTTGCCAACATTCAGTACTTC. It translates to CASSLLGQVANIQYF.

The chain recombines TRBV2 with TRBJ1-6; the D gene is possibly TRBD1 (5 bases). Per germline, CDR1 SNHLY and CDR2 FYNNEI. The CDR3 loop spans 14 amino acids. The ends were cut back, 6 bases at V and 4 bases at J, with 10 bases in the middle. The CDR3 sequence: CASRMTEYNSPLHF. The CDR3 DNA reads as TGTGCCAGCAGGATGACAGAGTATAATTCACCCCTCCACTTT. The variable domain in full, with the rest retrieved from reference TRBV2 and TRBJ1-6, is EPEVTQTPSHQVTQMGQEVILRCVPISNHLYFYWYRQILGQKVEFLVSFYNNEISEKSEIFDDQFSVERPDGSNFTLKIRSTKLEDSAMYFCASRMTEYNSPLHFGNGTRLTVT.

The V gene is TRBV15, the J gene TRBJ2-1, with D possibly being TRBD2 (6 bases). The CDR3 is made up of 13 amino acids. The germline V gene encodes CDR1 LNHNV and CDR2 YYDKDF (reference sequence). Deletions cut 5 bases from V and 7 bases from J, with 12 bases between. The CDR3 is CATSLRRGNEQFF. CDR3 nucleotides: TGTGCCACCAGCCTCCGGAGGGGTAATGAGCAGTTCTTC.

The chain is built from TRBV6-5 and TRBJ2-3; 7 positions agree with TRBD1. Per germline, CDR1 MNHEY and CDR2 SVGAGI. The CDR3 is made up of 13 amino acids. Germline trimming cut 7 bases from V and 1 base from J; bases unmatched to any gene: 2. The CDR3 coding sequence is TGTGCCAGCACTAGGGGGCGCACAGATACGCAGTATTTT. Protein product: CASTRGRTDTQYF.

The genes are TRBV4-1 and TRBJ1-2, with no clear D. V lost 0 bases and J lost 8, with 16 bases in between. This CDR3 has 15 residues. Germline V CDR1 and CDR2: MGHRA, YSYEKL. CDR3 sequence reads: CASSQDLGGFGGYTF. As DNA, the CDR3 is TGCGCCAGCAGCCAAGATTTAGGAGGGTTTGGAGGCTACACCTTC.

This chain joins TRBV28 and TRBJ2-6; the match to TRBD2 covers 7 bases. This CDR3 comprises 16 residues. The trim removed 6 bases at V and 1 base at J, leaving 6 bases unmatched. The V gene's germline CDR1 is MDHEN and CDR2 SYDVKM. For the CDR3, the DNA is TGTGCCAGCAGCAGGACTAGAAATTCTGGGGCCAACGTCCTGACTTTC. Residues: CASSRTRNSGANVLTF.